These 12 T cell receptor beta chains were all obtained from the same sample, sequenced in a study of CD8+ T cells in alopecia areata. Extracted from the samples, RNA was reverse transcribed into cDNA to serve as the sequencing template. Libraries were prepared by immunoSEQ multiplex PCR; TCRdb keeps only in-frame clonotypes and omits some of them. This sample yields 95,000 to 120,000 clones, of which about 50% are seen a single time; 20% to 25% belongs to the top ten. Material for sequencing was NKG2D-low CD8+ T cells sorted from blood. The receptors were sampled from a human donor with alopecia areata.

This clone was counted once. The chain links TRBV4-1 to TRBJ2-1; D gene ambiguous. The CDR3 covers 13 residues. CDR1 and CDR2 (germline): MGHRA, YSYEKL. V was cut by 1 base and J by 6 bases, with 7 bases left in between. CDR3 in DNA: TGCGCCAGCAGCCAAGCATTGGGCAATGAGCAGTTCTTC. Translation: CASSQALGNEQFF.

This clone turned up a few times. The chain joins TRBV9 to TRBJ1-4, with D possibly TRBD1 on 6 matching bases. The CDR3 has 15 residues. V was clipped by 4 bases and J by 6 bases, with 16 bases between them. Germline CDR1 and CDR2: SGDLS and YYNGEE. The CDR3 region is CASSHDRGGDEKLFF. As DNA, the CDR3 is TGTGCCAGCAGCCATGACCGAGGGGGAGATGAAAAACTGTTTTTT.

A single count supports this clone. The V gene is TRBV4-2, the J gene TRBJ2-3, with a weak D call TRBD2 (6 bases). Trimming took 1 base from V and 4 from J, leaving 15 bases between them. In germline, CDR1 is LGHNA, CDR2 YNFKEQ. The CDR3 is 16 amino acids. Here the CDR3 DNA reads TGTGCCAGCAGCCAAGTCAGTGGCAGGGAGGCAGATACGCAGTATTTT. Protein sequence: CASSQVSGREADTQYF.

This chain links TRBV20-1 with TRBJ2-1; D not certain. CDR1 and CDR2 from the germline V gene are DFQATT and SNEGSKA (reference sequence). This CDR3 comprises 11 residues. Trimming cost V 6 bases and J 6 bases, with 9 bases left between them. The CDR3 nucleotides read TGCAGTGCCCCATGGGGCAATGAGCAGTTCTTC. Translating gives CSAPWGNEQFF.

The chain is built from TRBV6-5 and TRBJ2-1; D not resolved. Germline CDR1 reads MNHEY; CDR2 reads SVGAGI. Trimming removed 5 bases from V and 2 bases from J, with 10 bases in between. This CDR3 region has 14 residues. The CDR3 is CASSPFQAYNEQFF. Here the CDR3 DNA reads TGTGCCAGCAGTCCCTTTCAGGCCTACAATGAGCAGTTCTTC.

This chain joins TRBV7-9 and TRBJ2-2, with 12 positions matching TRBD2. CDR3 length equals 16 residues. CDR1 SEHNR and CDR2 FQNEAQ come from the germline V gene (reference sequence). With 6 bases clipped from V and 3 bases from J, the junction kept 5 bases outside the gene matches. The CDR3 region is CASRSRLAGDTGELFF. DNA of the CDR3: TGTGCCAGCAGATCGAGACTAGCGGGAGACACCGGGGAGCTGTTTTTT.

In its sample, this clone was seen a few times. The chain couples TRBV14 to TRBJ2-5; D remains unclear. From germline, CDR1 is SGHDN and CDR2 FVKESK. The CDR3 runs to 14 residues. V lost 4 bases to trimming and J lost 2 bases, with 11 bases between them. Here the CDR3 DNA reads TGTGCCAGCAGCCGTTCAGCCCTTCAAGAGACCCAGTACTTC. This gives the protein CASSRSALQETQYF.

This clone was seen a handful of times. The rearrangement links TRBV5-1 to TRBJ2-3; 7 bases match TRBD2. The CDR3 consists of 17 residues. The V and J ends lost 0 bases and 6 bases, in that order; junction bases with no gene match: 13. Germline CDR1 reads SGHRS; CDR2 reads YFSETQ. The CDR3 is CASSLGLAHLPWDTQYF. CDR3 DNA sequence: TGCGCCAGCAGCTTGGGACTAGCCCACCTCCCCTGGGATACGCAGTATTTT.

V gene TRBV30 combines with J gene TRBJ2-1; 8 nucleotides line up with TRBD1. With V trimmed by 4 bases and J by 1 base, 6 bases remained unmatched. Germline V gene sequence: CDR1 GTSNPN, CDR2 SVGIG (reference sequence). The CDR3 is made up of 15 amino acids. DNA for the CDR3: TGTGCCTGGAACTCACAGGGGGGATCCTACAATGAGCAGTTCTTC. It yields the protein CAWNSQGGSYNEQFF.

This clone came up a few times. DNA for the CDR3: TGTGCCAGCAGCTTAGCGGGTCTAGCGGGGTACAATGAGCAGTTCTTC. Translated: CASSLAGLAGYNEQFF. The chain has TRBV7-2 and TRBJ2-1; 9 nucleotides align to TRBD2. The trim removed 0 bases at V and 4 bases at J, leaving 4 bases unmatched. The CDR3 length is 16 residues. Germline V gene sequence: CDR1 SGHTA, CDR2 FQGNSA.

This clone was seen a handful of times. J is TRBJ2-1 and V is TRBV7-3, with D tentatively TRBD2 (6 bases). Deletions cut 2 bases from V and 8 bases from J, with 13 bases between. The CDR3 has 14 amino acids. CDR1 is SGHTA and CDR2 is FQGTGA in the germline V gene. CDR3 nucleotide sequence: TGTGCCAGCAGCTTAGGGACGGGAGCGGATGAGCAGTTCTTC. It is translated as CASSLGTGADEQFF.

For this clone: The CDR3 does not end in the conserved phenylalanine or tryptophan, so this is likely a read error. The DNA is omitted, as the CDR3 cannot be located on it reliably, and the CDR3 follows TCRdb's listing. The chain employs TRBV20-1 and TRBJ1-1. The germline V gene encodes CDR1 DFQATT and CDR2 SNEGSKA (reference sequence). The CDR3 is made up of 9 amino acids, end residues included. The CDR3 spells CSARDQGIV.